The 16 T cell receptor beta chains below come from one sample, sequenced in a study of T cells in Graves' hyperthyroidism and ophthalmopathy. RNA transcripts gave rise to amplified TCR beta CDR3 regions. RT-PCR in the first round (using the HTBI primer set) targeted the TCR CDR3. TCRdb reanalysed the multiplex PCR reads using MiXCR and keeps one entry per CDR3 protein. The sample records 300,000 to 400,000 distinct CDR3 sequences, around 20% being singletons. Source material: blood. The receptor set was obtained from a woman aged 45-59 years with Graves' hyperthyroidism.

This clonotype was observed a handful of times. This rearrangement joins TRBV6-6 to TRBJ1-6; D is uncertain. The CDR3 totals 15 residues. Germline CDR1 and CDR2: MNHNY and SVGAGI (reference sequence). Trimming shortened V by 2 bases and J by 12 bases, and 17 bases separated the two germline ends. The CDR3 DNA is TGTGCCAGCAGTTACCGGAACGCCAAACTTCAACCCCTCCACTTT. Its translation is CASSYRNAKLQPLHF.

The rearrangement joins TRBV7-2 to TRBJ1-1; no clear D gene. The CDR3 totals 14 residues. With 1 base removed from V and 3 bases from J, the gap between germline ends came to 9 bases. Germline CDR1 SGHTA, CDR2 FQGNSA. The CDR3 here is CASSLDLRDTEAFF. DNA of the CDR3: TGTGCCAGCAGCTTAGACTTACGGGACACTGAAGCTTTCTTT.

The genes are TRBV20-1 and TRBJ1-5; TRBD1 matches 11 bases. Germline trimming cut 3 bases from V and 3 bases from J; bases unmatched to any gene: 7. In germline, CDR1 is DFQATT, CDR2 SNEGSKA (reference sequence). This CDR3 is 16 amino acids long. The CDR3 loop reads CSASPGTGGVNQPQHF. The CDR3 bases are TGCAGTGCTAGCCCCGGGACAGGGGGGGTCAATCAGCCCCAGCATTTT.

This clonotype was detected ten times or more. The chain combines TRBV28 with TRBJ1-1; a possible D gene is TRBD1 (5 bases). V dropped 2 bases and J dropped 6 bases, with 16 bases sitting between them. The V gene's germline CDR1 is MDHEN and CDR2 SYDVKM. The CDR3 has 15 residues. The CDR3 coding sequence is TGTGCCAGCAGTTTACCGGGGGGGGAAGGGGCTGAAGCTTTCTTT. This translates into CASSLPGGEGAEAFF.

Ten or more counts support this clonotype. The V gene is TRBV12-3 or TRBV12-4, the J gene TRBJ2-5; unclear D gene. Trimming pared 6 bases from V and 5 bases from J, leaving 7 bases between. CDR3 length equals 11 residues. CDR3 sequence (DNA): TGTGCCAGCAGCCTGCATGAGACCCAGTACTTC. Its translation: CASSLHETQYF.

The V call is TRBV5-1, the J call TRBJ2-3; 8 bases align to TRBD2. This CDR3 is built from 16 residues. After removal of 0 bases from V and 4 bases from J, the junction contained 7 bases not matched to a gene. The V gene's germline CDR1 is SGHRS and CDR2 YFSETQ. The CDR3 DNA sequence: TGCGCCAGCAGCTTGGTTATCGGGAGGGCCGCAGATACGCAGTATTTT. Residues: CASSLVIGRAADTQYF.

The rearrangement joins TRBV5-4 to TRBJ2-2; no reliable D call. CDR3 size: 16 residues. The germline gives CDR1 SGHNT, CDR2 YYREEE (reference sequence). With 5 bases removed from V and 7 bases from J, the gap between germline ends came to 21 bases. The CDR3 region has the DNA TGTGCCAGCAGACGGCTTGGCGGCCTTCGAAACGGGGAGCTGTTTTTT. Translation: CASRRLGGLRNGELFF.

This chain uses TRBV29-1 with TRBJ2-6; D is unclear. The CDR3 is 14 amino acids. Germline assignment: CDR1 SQVTM and CDR2 ANQGSEA. V lost 2 bases to trimming and J lost 0 bases, with 5 bases between them. CDR3 nucleotide sequence: TGCAGCGTTGAACGCAGCTCTGGGGCCAACGTCCTGACTTTC. Its translation is CSVERSSGANVLTF.

The chain employs TRBV29-1 and TRBJ2-3; TRBD1 is a possible D gene (6 bases). The CDR3 has 14 amino acids. Trimming removed 4 bases at V and 2 bases at J, with 13 bases between. Germline V gene sequence: CDR1 SQVTM, CDR2 ANQGSEA. The CDR3 sequence is CSVGLGQTTDTQYF. In nucleotides, the CDR3 is TGCAGCGTTGGCCTTGGACAGACCACAGATACGCAGTATTTT.

This clonotype came up many times. The V and J genes are TRBV6-1 and TRBJ2-7; D gene uncertain. V was trimmed by 6 bases and J by 3 bases, leaving 15 bases between them. This CDR3 spans 14 amino acids. Germline V CDR1 and CDR2: MNHNS, SASEGT. The CDR3 here is CASRRGSEGYEQYF. The CDR3 DNA reads TGTGCCAGCAGGCGTGGGTCCGAAGGCTACGAGCAGTACTTC.

The CDR3 DNA reads as TGTGCCATCAGTGTGGGCGGGAGCTCCTACGAGCAGTACTTC. It encodes CAISVGGSSYEQYF. The rearrangement links TRBV10-3 to TRBJ2-7, with 7 bases matching TRBD2. Germline trimming cut 4 bases from V and 0 bases from J; bases unmatched to any gene: 3. CDR1 is ENHRY, CDR2 SYGVKD, per germline. The CDR3 sequence is 14 residues long.

This sequence joins TRBV7-2 and TRBJ1-4, with 11 bases identical to TRBD1. The J segment lost 8 bases and the V segment lost 1 base, leaving 6 bases of the junction unmatched. The CDR3 is 16 residues long. Per the germline V gene, CDR1 is SGHTA and CDR2 is FQGNSA. The CDR3 nucleotides read TGTGCCAGCAGCTTAGTGGGGACAGGGGGGGGGGAAAAACTGTTTTTT. Translating it yields CASSLVGTGGGEKLFF.

This clonotype turned up a few times. The chain recombines TRBV19 with TRBJ1-4, with D perhaps TRBD1 (5 bases). The V end was cut by 1 base, the J end by 10 bases, with 10 bases between. Germline loops: CDR1 LNHDA, CDR2 SQIVND (reference sequence). The CDR3 runs 13 residues. The CDR3 region has the DNA TGTGCCAGTAGTATAGGGGGACGAAGAAAACTGTTTTTT. Its protein is CASSIGGRRKLFF.

This clonotype was detected a few times. The V call is TRBV12-3 or TRBV12-4, the J call TRBJ1-2; D not certain. With 3 bases removed from V and 3 bases from J, the gap between germline ends came to 11 bases. This CDR3 region has 14 residues. CDR3 bases: TGTGCCAGCAGTTTTTTTGGCAGAGACTATGGCTACACCTTC. This sequence encodes CASSFFGRDYGYTF.

This clonotype has at least ten counts. The chain has TRBV2 and TRBJ1-1; unclear D gene. This CDR3 spans 15 amino acids. With 3 bases removed from V and 4 bases from J, the gap between germline ends came to 15 bases. Germline V gives CDR1 SNHLY, CDR2 FYNNEI. CDR3 sequence: CASSEANGVGTEAFF. CDR3 bases: TGTGCCAGCAGTGAGGCGAACGGGGTTGGCACTGAAGCTTTCTTT. Full variable domain (rest looked up from reference TRBV2 and TRBJ1-1): EPEVTQTPSHQVTQMGQEVILRCVPISNHLYFYWYRQILGQKVEFLVSFYNNEISEKSEIFDDQFSVERPDGSNFTLKIRSTKLEDSAMYFCASSEANGVGTEAFFGQGTRLTVV.

The chain joins TRBV18 to TRBJ2-1; perhaps TRBD2 as D (5 bases). The germline V gene has CDR1 KGHSH and CDR2 LQKENI. V dropped 3 bases and J dropped 7 bases, with 10 bases sitting between them. This CDR3 contains 13 residues. CDR3 in DNA: TGTGCCAGCTCACCTAAATGGACTAATGAGCAGTTCTTC. Its translation: CASSPKWTNEQFF.